Each of the 8 T cell receptor beta chains below was sequenced from the same sample in a study of cytomegalovirus exposure and HLA in healthy donors (dated by TCRdb to 2016 to 2017). Libraries were built with the immunoSEQ multiplex PCR assay. The multiplex PCR relied on a mix of 60 forward primers for TCR Vbeta segments and 13 reverse primers for TCR Jbeta segments. TCRdb carries this immuneACCESS record with in-frame sequences only. Its versions omit some clonotypes, under half of them owing to an unresolved V gene in the studies checked, with the rest unexplained. Counted in this sample were about 93,000 clones; approximately 80% of them appeared once. The ten largest clones represent over 3% of the sample. The sample taken for sequencing was PBMCs. The receptors here all came from a man in his forties or fifties in good health and CMV-seronegative.

This clone was found a few times. The chain has TRBV4-1 and TRBJ2-7; D may be TRBD2 (6 bases). V was trimmed by 4 bases and J by 1 base, leaving 17 bases between them. The CDR3 extends over 16 amino acids. CDR1 and CDR2 (germline): MGHRA, YSYEKL. CDR3 in DNA: TGCGCCAGCAGCCTTTGGGAGGACTATATTTCCTACGAGCAGTACTTC. It encodes CASSLWEDYISYEQYF.

The chain has TRBV11-2 and TRBJ1-5; 8 nucleotides match TRBD1. Germline trimming cut 5 bases from V and 2 bases from J; bases unmatched to any gene: 5. This CDR3 region has 15 residues. Germline V gives CDR1 SGHAT, CDR2 FQNNGV. CDR3 sequence: CASSRGTGGNQPQHF. For the CDR3, the DNA is TGTGCCAGCAGCCGTGGGACAGGAGGCAATCAGCCCCAGCATTTT. Full variable domain (outside the CDR3, taken from reference TRBV11-2 and TRBJ1-5): EAGVAQSPRYKIIEKRQSVAFWCNPISGHATLYWYQQILGQGPKLLIQFQNNGVVDDSQLPKDRFSAERLKGVDSTLKIQPAKLEDSAVYLCASSRGTGGNQPQHFGDGTRLSIL.

The V and J genes are TRBV19 and TRBJ2-5; perhaps TRBD1 as D (5 bases). Germline V lookup: CDR1 LNHDA, CDR2 SQIVND (reference sequence). This CDR3 is 13 amino acids long. V shed 3 bases and J shed 3 bases, with 8 bases lying between them. CDR3 DNA sequence: TGTGCCAGTAGTATCAGGGTAGAAGAGACCCAGTACTTC. Translated: CASSIRVEETQYF. Looking up the rest from reference TRBV19 and TRBJ2-5 gives the full variable domain: DGGITQSPKYLFRKEGQNVTLSCEQNLNHDAMYWYRQDPGQGLRLIYYSQIVNDFQKGDIAEGYSVSREKKESFPLTVTSAQKNPTAFYLCASSIRVEETQYFGPGTRLLVL.

This chain uses TRBV6-5 with TRBJ1-5, with 7 nucleotides matching TRBD1. The CDR3 length is 15 residues. Germline V CDR1 and CDR2: MNHEY, SVGAGI. The junction had 8 bases not matched to a gene; V was cut back by 6 bases and J by 3 bases. The CDR3 region has the DNA TGTGCCAGCAGCCCCGACAGGGTATACAATCAGCCCCAGCATTTT. It yields the protein CASSPDRVYNQPQHF.

This clone was counted a single time. This chain uses TRBV28 with TRBJ2-1, with D possibly matching TRBD2 (6 bases). The ends were cut back, 5 bases at V and 0 bases at J, with 14 bases in the middle. Germline V lookup: CDR1 MDHEN, CDR2 SYDVKM. The length of the CDR3 is 16 residues. The CDR3 region has the DNA TGTGCCAGCAGTCTAACGTCAGCGGGCTCCTACAATGAGCAGTTCTTC. Translated, it gives CASSLTSAGSYNEQFF.

The rearrangement links TRBV6-5 to TRBJ2-3; 8 nucleotides line up with TRBD2. Trimming took 0 bases from V and 4 from J; bases not matched to a gene: 6. Germline V gene lookup returns CDR1 MNHEY and CDR2 SVGAGI. The CDR3 covers 16 residues. CDR3 loop: CASSYSAGGESDTQYF. The CDR3 region has the DNA TGTGCCAGCAGTTACTCGGCGGGGGGCGAATCAGATACGCAGTATTTT.

V gene TRBV6-6 combines with J gene TRBJ2-1; D might be TRBD2 (6 bases). The CDR3 totals 13 residues. Trimming took 6 bases from V and 9 from J, leaving 15 bases between them. Germline V gives CDR1 MNHNY, CDR2 SVGAGI (reference sequence). The DNA of the CDR3 is TGTGCCAGCAGCGTCCGACTAGTCTCTGAGCAGTTCTTC. Its protein is CASSVRLVSEQFF.

The chain links TRBV10-3 to TRBJ2-7; 13 positions match TRBD2. Germline CDR1 ENHRY, CDR2 SYGVKD. This CDR3 contains 15 residues. Trimming cost V 0 bases and J 4 bases; bases outside gene matches: 0. CDR3 nucleotides: TGTGCCATCAGTGAGTCGACTAGCGGGAGGTACGAGCAGTACTTC. Translation gives CAISESTSGRYEQYF.